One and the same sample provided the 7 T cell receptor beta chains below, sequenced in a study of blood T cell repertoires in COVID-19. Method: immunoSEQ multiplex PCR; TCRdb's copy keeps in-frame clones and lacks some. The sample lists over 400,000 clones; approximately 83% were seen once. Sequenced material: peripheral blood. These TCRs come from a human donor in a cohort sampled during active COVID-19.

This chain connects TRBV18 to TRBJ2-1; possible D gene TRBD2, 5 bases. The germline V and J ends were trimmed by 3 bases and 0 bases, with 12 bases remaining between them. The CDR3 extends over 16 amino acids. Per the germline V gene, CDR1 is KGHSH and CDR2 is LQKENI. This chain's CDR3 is CASSPGTGSSYNEQFF. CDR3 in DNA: TGTGCCAGCTCACCGGGAACGGGAAGCTCCTACAATGAGCAGTTCTTC.

The CDR3: CAGQGVVGQPQHF. As DNA, the CDR3 is TGTGCCGGACAGGGTGTGGTAGGCCAGCCCCAGCATTTT. The chain uses TRBV6-5 and TRBJ1-5, with 8 bases matching TRBD1. V dropped 11 bases and J dropped 7; count of bases not matched to a gene: 10. Germline V gene sequence: CDR1 MNHEY, CDR2 SVGAGI. The CDR3 runs 13 residues.

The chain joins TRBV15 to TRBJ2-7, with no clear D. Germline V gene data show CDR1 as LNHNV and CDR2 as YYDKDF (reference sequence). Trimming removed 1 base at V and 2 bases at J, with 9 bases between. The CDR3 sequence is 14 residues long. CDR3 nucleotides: TGTGCCACCAGCAGAGTTGGCGGAGCCTACGAGCAGTACTTC. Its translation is CATSRVGGAYEQYF.

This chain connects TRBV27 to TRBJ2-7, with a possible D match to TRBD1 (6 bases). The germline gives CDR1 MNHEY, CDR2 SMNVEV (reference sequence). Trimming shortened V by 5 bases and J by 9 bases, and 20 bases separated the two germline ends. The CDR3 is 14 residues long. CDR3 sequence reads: CASSLRTAPLAQYF. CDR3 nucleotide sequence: TGTGCCAGCAGTCTCAGGACAGCCCCCCTTGCGCAGTACTTC.

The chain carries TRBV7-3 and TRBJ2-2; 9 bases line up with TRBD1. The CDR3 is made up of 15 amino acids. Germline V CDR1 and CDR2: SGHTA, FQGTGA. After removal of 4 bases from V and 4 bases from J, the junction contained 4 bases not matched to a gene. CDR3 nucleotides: TGTGCCAGCAGCTGGACAGGGGCGAGCACCGGGGAGCTGTTTTTT. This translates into CASSWTGASTGELFF.

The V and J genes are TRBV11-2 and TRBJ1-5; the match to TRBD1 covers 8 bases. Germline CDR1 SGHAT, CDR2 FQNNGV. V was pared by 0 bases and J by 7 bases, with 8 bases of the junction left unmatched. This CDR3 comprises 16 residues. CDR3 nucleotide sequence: TGTGCCAGCAGCTTAGATAACCCAGGGGGCGGGCAGCCCCAGCATTTT. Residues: CASSLDNPGGGQPQHF.

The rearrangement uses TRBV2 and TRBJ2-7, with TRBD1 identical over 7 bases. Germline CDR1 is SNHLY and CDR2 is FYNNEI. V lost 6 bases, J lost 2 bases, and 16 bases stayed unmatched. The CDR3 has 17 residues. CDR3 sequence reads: CASSRTDSQGIAYEQYF. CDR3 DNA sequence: TGTGCCAGCAGCAGAACGGACTCACAGGGGATCGCCTACGAGCAGTACTTC. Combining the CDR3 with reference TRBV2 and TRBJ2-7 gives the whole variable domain EPEVTQTPSHQVTQMGQEVILRCVPISNHLYFYWYRQILGQKVEFLVSFYNNEISEKSEIFDDQFSVERPDGSNFTLKIRSTKLEDSAMYFCASSRTDSQGIAYEQYFGPGTRLTVT.